This T cell receptor (beta chain) was sequenced during a study of graft-versus-host responses after intestinal transplantation. Overall study context: Multivisceral, liver-intestinal, or isolated intestinal transplants were received by the recipients. Anti-thymocyte globulin was used for induction in all recipients, who then took tacrolimus and steroids for roughly three years. Notes on the study in general: Early post-transplant HvG declines were associated with peak circulating GvH clone levels. Allografts of one patient group, those with graft-donor T cell macrochimerism, had high graft-versus-host to host-versus-graft clonal ratios.

Generated by immunoSEQ multiplex PCR, the TCRdb table keeps only in-frame clones and is missing some. This table holds fewer than 100,000 clones, around 86% found once. The CDR3 has 12 amino acids. Trimming pared 4 bases from V and 5 bases from J, leaving 8 bases between. Germline V gene sequence: CDR1 SNHLY, CDR2 FYNNEI. Comment on this clone: Its specificity is unknown.

The J gene is TRBJ2-5, the V gene TRBV2; no clear D gene. Sequencing was performed on PBMCs, taken 255 days after intestinal transplant. This clonotype originated in a human patient who received an intestinal transplant, so some T cells may come from the graft donor. The CDR3 protein is CASSGNWETQYF. The CDR3 DNA is TGTGCCAGCAGTGGAAACTGGGAGACCCAGTACTTC.